The entry below gives a single T cell receptor (beta chain) sequence along with its context. Its antigen remains unidentified. TCR beta CDR3 regions were amplified from RNA transcripts. HTBI primers were used for first-round RT-PCR of the TCR CDR3. TCRdb re-called the multiplex PCR reads through MiXCR, storing one row per CDR3 protein. The sample shows a few hundred thousand distinct CDR3 sequences, approximately 14% of them seen only once. The source of the sample is a study of T cells in Graves' hyperthyroidism and ophthalmopathy. General study results and limits: Blood also contained most expanded thyroid clonotypes above 0.001.

V lost 5 bases, J lost 1 base, and 8 bases lay in between. The CDR3 is 14 amino acids. Germline-derived CDR1 and CDR2 are LNHDA and SQIVND (reference sequence). This clonotype was sampled from a woman in her 30s with Graves' ophthalmopathy. The sample was blood. The V gene is TRBV19, the J gene TRBJ2-2, with D unclear. DNA for the CDR3: TGTGCCAGTAGTGGGTGGGGGAACACCGGGGAGCTGTTTTTT. Protein: CASSGWGNTGELFF.